This T cell receptor beta chain was profiled in a study of regulatory T cells in long-lasting Graves disease. This clonotype was observed a few times. Sample time point: persistent/refractory GD, antithyroid drugs over 5 years with positive TRAb. Construction of the TCR library relied on RNA isolated from PBMCs. One endocrinology department in Xi'an, China, was where patients came from. Arm-PCR of CDR3 regions with iRepertoire HTBI primers generated TCR beta libraries. MiXCR was run by TCRdb on the multiplex PCR reads, yielding one entry per CDR3 protein. Found here are around 460,000 distinct CDR3 sequences, 20% to 25% of them singletons; the top ten hold 10% to 15%. Source: peripheral blood mononuclear cells (PBMCs), taken when the disease was refractory, from a patient treated with antithyroid drugs. The receptor was isolated from a female donor with Graves disease.

CDR3 sequence (DNA): TGTGCCAGCAGCTACAGGGCTGCCGGGTACGAGCAGTACTTC. It encodes CASSYRAAGYEQYF. The rearrangement uses TRBV7-9 and TRBJ2-7, with D perhaps matching TRBD1 (6 bases). The CDR3 consists of 14 residues. Looked up from germline, CDR1 is SEHNR and CDR2 is FQNEAQ (reference sequence). Trimming pared 4 bases from V and 4 bases from J, leaving 14 bases between.